These 18 T cell receptor beta chains were all obtained from the same sample, sequenced in a study of control samples from healthy donors and cancer patients (dated by TCRdb to 2020 to 2022). Preparation of the library involved the immunoSEQ multiplex PCR assay. This immuneACCESS table, as held by TCRdb, lists in-frame sequences with V and J called but not all clones. Of the missing ones, under half trace to an unresolved V gene in checked studies; the others have no known cause. For this sample the table gives hundreds of thousands of clones, of which 82% were detected only once. The leading ten clones occupy roughly 15% of the sample. The sample taken for sequencing was PBMCs. The receptors were gathered from a woman in her sixties or seventies with lung cancer.

This clone came up many times. CDR3 sequence: CASSDGQVGNQPQHF. DNA for the CDR3: TGCGCCAGCAGTGACGGACAGGTCGGCAATCAGCCCCAGCATTTT. The V call is TRBV10-2, the J call TRBJ1-5; 7 nucleotides line up with TRBD1. Germline loops: CDR1 WSHSY, CDR2 SAAADI. There are 15 residues in the CDR3. Losses at the gene ends were 3 bases for V and 2 bases for J; bases not matched to a gene: 4.

This chain connects TRBV7-9 to TRBJ2-7; D ambiguous. The germline gives CDR1 SEHNR, CDR2 FQNEAQ (reference sequence). The ends were cut back, 5 bases at V and 5 bases at J, with 7 bases in the middle. The CDR3 runs 11 residues. The CDR3 DNA sequence: TGTGCCAGCAGCCCAGGACACGAGCAGTACTTC. Protein: CASSPGHEQYF.

This rearrangement joins TRBV10-3 to TRBJ2-2, with D maybe TRBD1 (6 bases). CDR1 is ENHRY, CDR2 SYGVKD, per germline. V was pared by 7 bases and J by 1 base, with 10 bases between. CDR3 length equals 14 residues. The CDR3 nucleotides are TGTGCCATCACCAACAGGGAGAACACCGGGGAGCTGTTTTTT. It yields the protein CAITNRENTGELFF.

This chain joins TRBV9 and TRBJ1-2, with TRBD1 identical over 8 bases. The CDR3 has 15 amino acids. CDR1 and CDR2 (germline): SGDLS, YYNGEE. V shed 3 bases and J 4 bases; nucleotides not matched to a gene: 8. CDR3 nucleotide sequence: TGTGCCAGCAGCGCGGATGGACAGGGCTTCTATGGCTACACCTTC. Translated, it gives CASSADGQGFYGYTF. The whole variable domain, filled in from reference TRBV9 and TRBJ1-2, reads DSGVTQTPKHLITATGQRVTLRCSPRSGDLSVYWYQQSLDQGLQFLIQYYNGEERAKGNILERFSAQQFPDLHSELNLSSLELGDSALYFCASSADGQGFYGYTFGSGTRLTVV.

This clone turned up a few times. The genes are TRBV28 and TRBJ1-1; TRBD1 aligns across 10 bases. In germline, CDR1 is MDHEN, CDR2 SYDVKM. V lost 8 bases, J lost 9 bases, and 12 bases stayed unmatched. The CDR3 is 14 amino acids. CDR3 in DNA: TGTGCCAGCTACGCCGGGACAGGGGTACGAAAAGCTTTCTTT. This translates into CASYAGTGVRKAFF. Based on the CDR3 plus reference TRBV28 and TRBJ1-1, the full variable domain is DVKVTQSSRYLVKRTGEKVFLECVQDMDHENMFWYRQDPGLGLRLIYFSYDVKMKEKGDIPEGYSVSREKKERFSLILESASTNQTSMYLCASYAGTGVRKAFFGQGTRLTVV.

The chain links TRBV30 to TRBJ2-3, with D unclear. V lost 0 bases and J lost 4, with 8 bases in between. CDR1 GTSNPN and CDR2 SVGIG come from the germline V gene (reference sequence). The CDR3 sequence is 13 residues long. The CDR3 coding sequence is TGTGCCTGGAGTGTACGCCGTGCAGATACGCAGTATTTT. This codes for CAWSVRRADTQYF.

The chain has TRBV5-1 and TRBJ2-7; either TRBD1 or TRBD2 may supply D (6 bases each). The CDR3 covers 16 residues. Trimming took off 1 base at V and 3 bases at J, with 17 bases between the two ends. Germline V gives CDR1 SGHRS, CDR2 YFSETQ. CDR3 DNA: TGCGCCAGCAGCTTGATTGGGGGGCAAGAGGACTACGAGCAGTACTTC. As protein: CASSLIGGQEDYEQYF.

V usage is TRBV2 and J usage is TRBJ1-2; 7 nucleotides line up with TRBD1. The CDR3 is made up of 12 amino acids. The germline CDR1 and CDR2 sequences are SNHLY and FYNNEI. The junction had 8 bases not matched to a gene; V was cut back by 6 bases and J by 10 bases. The CDR3 reads CASSLRQGDYTF. CDR3 coding DNA: TGTGCCAGCAGCCTTAGACAGGGTGACTACACCTTC.

The rearrangement uses TRBV5-1 and TRBJ1-2; no reliable D call. Germline V gene sequence: CDR1 SGHRS, CDR2 YFSETQ. Trimming took off 1 base at V and 7 bases at J, with 14 bases between the two ends. CDR3 length equals 14 residues. The CDR3 DNA reads as TGCGCCAGCAGCTTGTTTCGGGATGAGGGTGGCTACACCTTC. It translates to CASSLFRDEGGYTF.

This clone was observed once. The genes are TRBV5-1 and TRBJ2-7; D not certain. V lost 3 bases to trimming and J lost 5 bases, with 6 bases between them. The CDR3 is 11 residues long. Germline assignment: CDR1 SGHRS and CDR2 YFSETQ. CDR3 bases: TGCGCCAGCAGCTCCAGTGACGAGCAGTACTTC. Translation: CASSSSDEQYF.

The CDR3 region has the DNA TGTGCCAGCTCGGGGAAGACCCAGTACTTC. Translation: CASSGKTQYF. The chain uses TRBV28 and TRBJ2-5, with D tentatively TRBD2 (5 bases). The CDR3 sequence is 10 residues long. Trimming removed 8 bases at V and 6 bases at J, with 7 bases between. Germline V lookup: CDR1 MDHEN, CDR2 SYDVKM.

The gene calls are TRBV10-1 and TRBJ1-5; TRBD1 aligns across 7 bases. The germline V gene encodes CDR1 WNHNN and CDR2 SYGVQD (reference sequence). The CDR3 totals 23 residues. The trim removed 6 bases at V and 10 bases at J, leaving 39 bases unmatched. For the CDR3, the DNA is TGCGCCAGCAGCGAATCAGGTCCCAGAATCAGGCCCTCAACGACAGGGACGATGTGCCCCCAGCATTTT. It specifies CASSESGPRIRPSTTGTMCPQHF.

This chain links TRBV5-6 with TRBJ2-7, with D unresolved. Between the trimmed V and J ends, which lost 0 bases and 5 bases, there was a span of 12 bases. The CDR3 is 14 residues long. From germline, CDR1 is SGHDT and CDR2 YYEEEE. The CDR3 loop reads CASSLESRPHEQYF. The CDR3 DNA reads as TGTGCCAGCAGCTTGGAGAGCAGGCCCCACGAGCAGTACTTC. Combining the CDR3 with reference TRBV5-6 and TRBJ2-7 gives the whole variable domain DAGVTQSPTHLIKTRGQQVTLRCSPKSGHDTVSWYQQALGQGPQFIFQYYEEEERQRGNFPDRFSGHQFPNYSSELNVNALLLGDSALYLCASSLESRPHEQYFGPGTRLTVT.

The chain combines TRBV2 with TRBJ1-3, with 8 bases fitting TRBD1. V was pared by 6 bases and J by 2 bases, with 9 bases of the junction left unmatched. Germline V gene data show CDR1 as SNHLY and CDR2 as FYNNEI. This CDR3 is 16 amino acids long. This chain's CDR3 is CASSLQGVMAGNTIYF. In DNA form, the CDR3 reads TGTGCCAGCAGCTTACAGGGGGTAATGGCTGGAAACACCATATATTTT.

The chain combines TRBV6-5 with TRBJ1-2; 7 nucleotides agree with TRBD1. The junction had 11 bases not matched to a gene; V was cut back by 5 bases and J by 8 bases. Germline V gives CDR1 MNHEY, CDR2 SVGAGI. The CDR3 is made up of 14 amino acids. The CDR3 DNA sequence: TGTGCCAGCAGTCAGGACAGGTCGCAGAAAGGCTACACCTTC. Translated: CASSQDRSQKGYTF.

V usage is TRBV19 and J usage is TRBJ1-3; no clear D. V lost 6 bases, J lost 6 bases, and 15 bases lay in between. The CDR3 totals 14 residues. Germline V lookup: CDR1 LNHDA, CDR2 SQIVND (reference sequence). The DNA for the CDR3 is TGTGCCAGTAGCGCGGGGAGGGAGGAAAACACCATATATTTT. Translation gives CASSAGREENTIYF.

This sequence joins TRBV3-1 (or the pseudogene TRBV3-2) and TRBJ2-2; 8 bases map to TRBD1. V gave up 4 bases and J gave up 4 bases; unmatched junction bases: 2. This CDR3 has 14 residues. From germline, CDR1 is LGHDT and CDR2 YNNKEL (reference sequence). This CDR3 reads CASSPGQATGELFF. CDR3 DNA: TGTGCCAGCAGCCCGGGACAGGCCACCGGGGAGCTGTTTTTT.

This rearrangement joins TRBV7-6 to TRBJ1-6, with unresolved D. This CDR3 is built from 18 residues. The V end was cut by 9 bases, the J end by 0 bases, with 21 bases between. Germline V gene lookup returns CDR1 SGHVS and CDR2 FNYEAQ. The CDR3 DNA reads as TGTGCCAGTAACCCCGCCGTCCCCAGGAGCTCCTATAATTCACCCCTCCACTTT. Its protein product is CASNPAVPRSSYNSPLHF.